Each of the 9 T cell receptor beta chains below was sequenced from the same sample in a study of T cell responses to AZD1222 COVID-19 vaccine. TCRdb's table, derived via immunoSEQ multiplex PCR, lists solely in-frame clones and lacks some. The table has fewer than 30,000 clones, more than 70% seen once. The sequencing used peripheral blood, collected on day 0 of AZD1222 vaccination. The source of these receptors is an adult in good health.

The chain employs TRBV2 and TRBJ2-1; the D gene is possibly TRBD2 (6 bases). This CDR3 has 16 amino acids. V lost 6 bases, J lost 0 bases, and 15 bases lay in between. CDR1 is SNHLY and CDR2 is FYNNEI in the germline V gene. The CDR3 nucleotides read TGTGCCAGCAGGGTGGGGGGACTGATCTCCTACAATGAGCAGTTCTTC. It codes for CASRVGGLISYNEQFF.

This chain links TRBV4-1 with TRBJ1-4; TRBD1 aligns across 7 bases. Trimming took 3 bases from V and 0 from J; bases not matched to a gene: 4. Germline loops: CDR1 MGHRA, CDR2 YSYEKL. The CDR3 sequence is 16 residues long. The CDR3 DNA reads TGCGCCAGCAGCCAGGGGACAGTCGCAACTAATGAAAAACTGTTTTTT. This gives the protein CASSQGTVATNEKLFF.

The V gene is TRBV19, the J gene TRBJ2-3; TRBD2 matches at 10 bases. From germline, CDR1 is LNHDA and CDR2 SQIVND (reference sequence). This CDR3 has 16 amino acids. V was clipped by 6 bases and J by 7 bases; unmatched bases: 13. The CDR3 DNA follows: TGTGCCAGTAGCTTCCGTGGAGCGGGGGGGCTCAATACGCAGTATTTT. As protein: CASSFRGAGGLNTQYF.

The rearrangement uses TRBV5-1 and TRBJ1-1, with D perhaps TRBD1 (5 bases). There are 15 residues in the CDR3. Germline V CDR1 and CDR2: SGHRS, YFSETQ. Trimming removed 2 bases from V and 5 bases from J, with 16 bases in between. The CDR3 DNA follows: TGCGCCAGCAGCTTCCAGGGTGTGGAAAAAACTGAAGCTTTCTTT. Translation: CASSFQGVEKTEAFF.

The chain combines TRBV9 with TRBJ1-3, with 8 bases matching TRBD1. The CDR3 length is 16 residues. V was pared by 3 bases and J by 4 bases, with 9 bases of the junction left unmatched. Per germline, CDR1 SGDLS and CDR2 YYNGEE. The CDR3 loop is CASSARTGGTGNTIYF. DNA for the CDR3: TGTGCCAGCAGCGCTCGCACAGGGGGGACCGGAAACACCATATATTTT.

This clone showed up just a few times. The V call is TRBV4-1, the J call TRBJ2-2, with TRBD1 as a possible D gene (6 bases). The germline gives CDR1 MGHRA, CDR2 YSYEKL. This CDR3 has 16 amino acids. V was cut by 3 bases and J by 5 bases, with 16 bases left in between. The CDR3 is CASSQAGTLGTGELFF. Written as DNA, the CDR3 is TGCGCCAGCAGCCAGGCCGGGACACTAGGTACCGGGGAGCTGTTTTTT.

V usage is TRBV9 and J usage is TRBJ2-2, with 7 bases that match TRBD2. V was pared by 5 bases and J by 0 bases, with 1 base of the junction left unmatched. This CDR3 has 14 residues. Germline V gives CDR1 SGDLS, CDR2 YYNGEE. The CDR3 coding sequence is TGTGCCAGCAGTGCGGGGGCGAACACCGGGGAGCTGTTTTTT. It codes for CASSAGANTGELFF.

For this clone: Mismatch with germline at one junction end may stem from a read error. The genes are TRBV19 and TRBJ1-2; weak D call: TRBD1 (5 bases). Germline CDR1 reads LNHDA; CDR2 reads SQIVND (reference sequence). The CDR3 consists of 11 residues. Here the CDR3 reads CASRDYTRTTF. The CDR3 coding sequence is TGTGCCAGTAGAGATTATACACGGACAACATTC. Combining the CDR3 with reference TRBV19 and TRBJ1-2 gives the whole variable domain DGGITQSPKYLFRKEGQNVTLSCEQNLNHDAMYWYRQDPGQGLRLIYYSQIVNDFQKGDIAEGYSVSREKKESFPLTVTSAQKNPTAFYLCASRDYTRTTFGSGTRLTVV.

The chain employs TRBV28 and TRBJ1-2, with D possibly matching TRBD1 (6 bases). Germline lookup yields CDR1 MDHEN and CDR2 SYDVKM. With 6 bases removed from V and 1 base from J, the gap between germline ends came to 12 bases. This CDR3 region has 14 residues. The CDR3 loop reads CASRIQGSNYGYTF. The CDR3 DNA sequence: TGTGCCAGCAGAATACAGGGAAGTAACTATGGCTACACCTTC.